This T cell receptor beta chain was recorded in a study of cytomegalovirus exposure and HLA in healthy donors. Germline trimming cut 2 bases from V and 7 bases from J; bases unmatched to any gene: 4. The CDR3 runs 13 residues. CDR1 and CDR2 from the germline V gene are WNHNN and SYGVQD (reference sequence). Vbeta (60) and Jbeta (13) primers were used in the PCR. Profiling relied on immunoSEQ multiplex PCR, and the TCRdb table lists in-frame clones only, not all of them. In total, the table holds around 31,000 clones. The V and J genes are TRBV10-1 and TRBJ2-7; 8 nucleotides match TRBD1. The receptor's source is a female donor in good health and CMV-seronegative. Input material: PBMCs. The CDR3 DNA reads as TGCGCCAGCAGTGAGGGACAGGGCGTGGAGCAGTACTTC. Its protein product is CASSEGQGVEQYF.